The next 7 T cell receptor beta chains were all read from a single sample in a study of T cell responses to AZD1222 COVID-19 vaccine. TCRdb's table, derived via immunoSEQ multiplex PCR, lists solely in-frame clones and lacks some. The sample consists of some 120,000 clones, roughly 90% of them appearing once. This specimen was peripheral blood, taken on day 0 of AZD1222 vaccination. These receptors were collected from an adult in good health.

The CDR3 DNA follows: TGTGCCAGCTCACCCCCAGGGATTGGTTACGAGCAGTACTTC. Residues: CASSPPGIGYEQYF. The chain employs TRBV18 and TRBJ2-7, with a weak D call TRBD1 (5 bases). The CDR3 consists of 14 residues. Germline CDR1 and CDR2: KGHSH and LQKENI. The germline V and J ends were trimmed by 3 bases and 4 bases, with 13 bases remaining between them.

The chain uses TRBV5-1 and TRBJ1-1, with a possible D match to TRBD1 (5 bases). CDR3 size: 14 residues. Germline CDR1 SGHRS, CDR2 YFSETQ. The germline V and J ends were trimmed by 3 bases and 4 bases, with 13 bases remaining between them. The CDR3 loop is CASSSKAGGTEAFF. In nucleotides, the CDR3 is TGCGCCAGCAGCTCCAAGGCGGGGGGCACTGAAGCTTTCTTT.

The chain is built from TRBV2 and TRBJ1-4; TRBD1 might be the D (5 bases). The CDR3 extends over 13 amino acids. Germline lookup yields CDR1 SNHLY and CDR2 FYNNEI. V was clipped by 6 bases and J by 5 bases, with 10 bases between them. The CDR3 nucleotides read TGTGCCAGCAGCAGGGTCGACAATGAAAAACTGTTTTTT. Amino acids: CASSRVDNEKLFF.

This sequence joins TRBV6-5 and TRBJ1-5; no clear D. The CDR3 runs to 12 residues. Trimming removed 6 bases from V and 7 bases from J, with 10 bases in between. Germline V gene sequence: CDR1 MNHEY, CDR2 SVGAGI. The CDR3 DNA reads as TGTGCCAGCAGGAGCGGACGGCAGCCCCAGCATTTT. As protein: CASRSGRQPQHF.

V usage is TRBV10-3 and J usage is TRBJ1-2, with 9 bases fitting TRBD1. Germline V gene sequence: CDR1 ENHRY, CDR2 SYGVKD. J lost 4 bases, V lost 10 bases, and 10 bases had no gene match. The CDR3 length is 14 residues. The CDR3 region is CATRQGDLIYGYTF. CDR3 nucleotide sequence: TGTGCCACCCGACAGGGGGACCTTATCTATGGCTACACCTTC.

This clone was observed once. The chain combines TRBV3-1 (or the pseudogene TRBV3-2) with TRBJ2-1; D remains ambiguous. CDR3 length: 12 amino acids. The V end lost 3 bases, the J end lost 7 bases, and 7 bases lay between the germline ends. Germline V gene lookup returns CDR1 LGHDT and CDR2 YNNKEL (reference sequence). The CDR3 nucleotides are TGTGCCAGCAGCCATGTCAGAAATGAGCAGTTCTTC. This codes for CASSHVRNEQFF.

The chain has TRBV19 and TRBJ1-3; D is ambiguous. V lost 1 base and J lost 0, with 7 bases in between. This CDR3 has 15 amino acids. CDR1 is LNHDA and CDR2 is SQIVND in the germline V gene (reference sequence). The CDR3 DNA reads as TGTGCCAGTAGTATAGTGGGATACTCTGGAAACACCATATATTTT. Protein sequence: CASSIVGYSGNTIYF.